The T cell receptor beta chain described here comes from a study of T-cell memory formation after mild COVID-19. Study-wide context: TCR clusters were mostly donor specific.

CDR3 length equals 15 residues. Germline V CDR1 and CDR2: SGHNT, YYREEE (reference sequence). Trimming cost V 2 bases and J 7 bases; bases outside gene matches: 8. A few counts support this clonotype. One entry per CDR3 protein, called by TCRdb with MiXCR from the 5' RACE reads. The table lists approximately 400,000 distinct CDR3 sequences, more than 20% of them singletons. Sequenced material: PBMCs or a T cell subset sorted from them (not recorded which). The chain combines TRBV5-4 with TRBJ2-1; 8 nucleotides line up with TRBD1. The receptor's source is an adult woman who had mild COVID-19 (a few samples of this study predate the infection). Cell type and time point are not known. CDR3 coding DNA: TGTGCCAGCAGCTTTGGGGGAACAGGGGGAAATGAGCAGTTCTTC. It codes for CASSFGGTGGNEQFF. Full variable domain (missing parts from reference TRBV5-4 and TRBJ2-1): ETGVTQSPTHLIKTRGQQVTLRCSSQSGHNTVSWYQQALGQGPQFIFQYYREEENGRGNFPPRFSGLQFPNYSSELNVNALELDDSALYLCASSFGGTGGNEQFFGPGTRLTVL.